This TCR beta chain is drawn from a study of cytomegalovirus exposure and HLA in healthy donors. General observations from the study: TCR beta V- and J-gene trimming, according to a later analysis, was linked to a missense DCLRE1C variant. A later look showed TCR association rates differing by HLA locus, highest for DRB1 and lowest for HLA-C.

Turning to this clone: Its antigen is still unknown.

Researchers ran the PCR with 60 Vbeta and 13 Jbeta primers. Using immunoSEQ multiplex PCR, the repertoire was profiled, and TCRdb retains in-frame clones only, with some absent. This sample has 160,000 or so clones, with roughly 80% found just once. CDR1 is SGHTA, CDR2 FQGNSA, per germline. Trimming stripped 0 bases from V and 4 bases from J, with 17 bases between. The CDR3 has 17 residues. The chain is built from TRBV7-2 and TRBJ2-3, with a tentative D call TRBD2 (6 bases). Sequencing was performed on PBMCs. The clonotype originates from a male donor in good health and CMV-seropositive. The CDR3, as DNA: TGTGCCAGCAGCTTAGCACTTTCTAGCGTTAGTGCAGATACGCAGTATTTT. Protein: CASSLALSSVSADTQYF. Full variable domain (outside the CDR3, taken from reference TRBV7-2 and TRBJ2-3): GAGVSQSPSNKVTEKGKDVELRCDPISGHTALYWYRQSLGQGLEFLIYFQGNSAPDKSGLPSDRFSAERTGGSVSTLTIQRTQQEDSAVYLCASSLALSSVSADTQYFGPGTRLTVL.